The 28 T cell receptor beta chains in this list originate from one sample, sequenced in a study of beta chain features in type 1 diabetes. Findings of the study overall: Type 1 diabetes patients showed a moderate but significant shortening of TCRB CDR3s in all four CD4+ subsets.

TCRB transcripts that were expressed got sequenced, as all of the isolated RNA had been reverse transcribed. Only in-frame clones appear in the TCRdb table, and some are missing; sequencing was by immunoSEQ multiplex PCR. This table holds more than 250,000 clones, roughly 20% found once. No antigen has been assigned to these receptors. Sequenced: naive CD4+ T cells from blood. These receptors originate from a woman between 40 and 55 years old with type 1 diabetes.

This clone was counted only a few times. CDR3 residues: CAIGGATGAGANVLTF. The DNA for the CDR3 is TGTGCCATCGGGGGAGCTACAGGGGCTGGGGCCAACGTCCTGACTTTC. This rearrangement joins TRBV10-3 to TRBJ2-6, with 7 positions matching TRBD1. This CDR3 has 16 residues. V was clipped by 8 bases and J by 2 bases; unmatched bases: 9. Germline CDR1 reads ENHRY; CDR2 reads SYGVKD.

This clone was picked up a small number of times. V and J are TRBV5-4 and TRBJ1-1; no definite D call. The CDR3 is 14 amino acids. Trimming stripped 1 base from V and 4 bases from J, with 11 bases between. Germline V gives CDR1 SGHNT, CDR2 YYREEE (reference sequence). The CDR3 protein is CASSLWEVPTEAFF. CDR3 bases: TGTGCCAGCAGCTTGTGGGAGGTACCCACTGAAGCTTTCTTT.

The chain has TRBV5-6 and TRBJ1-1, with TRBD1 matching 10 bases. The CDR3 consists of 17 residues. V lost 4 bases and J lost 3; bases outside the gene matches: 12. The V gene's germline CDR1 is SGHDT and CDR2 YYEEEE. CDR3 nucleotide sequence: TGTGCCAGCAGCGCCGCGCCTGGACAGGGGGTTTACACTGAAGCTTTCTTT. Protein sequence: CASSAAPGQGVYTEAFF.

The chain recombines TRBV5-4 with TRBJ2-1, with 7 bases aligning to TRBD2. This CDR3 region has 16 residues. The ends lost 4 bases at V and 5 bases at J; junction bases unmatched: 12. In germline, CDR1 is SGHNT, CDR2 YYREEE (reference sequence). The CDR3 bases are TGTGCCAGCAGCCCCCCGGGGGGATGGGAACACAATGAGCAGTTCTTC. Protein sequence: CASSPPGGWEHNEQFF.

The chain joins TRBV7-9 to TRBJ1-5; the match to TRBD1 covers 9 bases. With 5 bases clipped from V and 4 bases from J, the junction kept 3 bases outside the gene matches. This CDR3 has 14 residues. Germline CDR1 SEHNR, CDR2 FQNEAQ (reference sequence). Here the CDR3 DNA reads TGTGCCAGCAGCCCGGACAGGGGAAATCAGCCCCAGCATTTT. This translates into CASSPDRGNQPQHF.

The V gene is TRBV18, the J gene TRBJ2-7, with D unclear. The CDR3 length is 13 residues. Between the trimmed V and J ends, which lost 4 bases and 2 bases, there was a span of 9 bases. From germline, CDR1 is KGHSH and CDR2 LQKENI. CDR3 nucleotides: TGTGCCAGCTCACAGGCAGGAACCTACGAGCAGTACTTC. Protein product: CASSQAGTYEQYF. The full variable domain, completed using reference TRBV18 and TRBJ2-7, is NAGVMQNPRHLVRRRGQEARLRCSPMKGHSHVYWYRQLPEEGLKFMVYLQKENIIDESGMPKERFSAEFPKEGPSILRIQQVVRGDSAAYFCASSQAGTYEQYFGPGTRLTVT.

The gene calls are TRBV7-2 and TRBJ1-5, with D tentatively TRBD1 (6 bases). This CDR3 comprises 14 residues. In germline, CDR1 is SGHTA, CDR2 FQGNSA. Trimming left V 3 bases short and J 7 bases short, with 13 bases between. The chain's CDR3 is CASSLGTGKQPQHF. CDR3 nucleotide sequence: TGTGCCAGCAGCTTGGGAACAGGGAAACAGCCCCAGCATTTT.

The chain joins TRBV19 to TRBJ2-5; D gene ambiguous. Germline V gene data show CDR1 as LNHDA and CDR2 as SQIVND (reference sequence). CDR3 length: 13 residues. V was cut by 4 bases and J by 5 bases, with 11 bases left in between. DNA for the CDR3: TGTGCCAGTAGTACCATGGAGAGGGAGACCCAGTACTTC. This gives the protein CASSTMERETQYF. The full variable domain, its missing parts supplied by reference TRBV19 and TRBJ2-5, is DGGITQSPKYLFRKEGQNVTLSCEQNLNHDAMYWYRQDPGQGLRLIYYSQIVNDFQKGDIAEGYSVSREKKESFPLTVTSAQKNPTAFYLCASSTMERETQYFGPGTRLLVL.

CDR3 bases: TGTGCCAGCAGCCCCACTGCTAGCGGGGGTACGACGCAGTATTTT. It codes for CASSPTASGGTTQYF. This chain uses TRBV7-2 with TRBJ2-3; 10 nucleotides agree with TRBD2. V lost 5 bases and J lost 9; bases outside the gene matches: 11. The CDR3 consists of 15 residues. Germline assignment: CDR1 SGHTA and CDR2 FQGNSA.

This clone was recorded a few times. The V gene is TRBV9, the J gene TRBJ1-2; D unresolved. V lost 0 bases and J 1 base, leaving 16 bases between the germline ends. Germline V CDR1 and CDR2: SGDLS, YYNGEE. This CDR3 spans 17 amino acids. The CDR3 DNA reads as TGTGCCAGCAGCGTAGATAATATCGGGTTCCTTAACTATGGCTACACCTTC. This codes for CASSVDNIGFLNYGYTF.

The gene calls are TRBV6-5 and TRBJ2-5, with a weak D call TRBD1 (5 bases). This CDR3 contains 14 residues. Germline values: CDR1 MNHEY, CDR2 SVGAGI. V was trimmed by 2 bases and J by 5 bases, leaving 12 bases between them. The CDR3 DNA reads TGTGCCAGCAGTTACAACAGGAATTGGGAGACCCAGTACTTC. It encodes CASSYNRNWETQYF.

The rearrangement uses TRBV28 and TRBJ2-1, with D possibly matching TRBD2 (5 bases). The CDR3 covers 16 residues. The V gene lost 3 bases and the J gene lost 2 bases, with 14 bases spanning the gap. The germline V gene encodes CDR1 MDHEN and CDR2 SYDVKM. CDR3 loop: CASSLPGVAPYNEQFF. Here the CDR3 DNA reads TGTGCCAGCAGTTTGCCCGGGGTAGCGCCCTACAATGAGCAGTTCTTC.

The V gene is TRBV7-2, the J gene TRBJ2-7; TRBD1 matches at 7 bases. The junction had 9 bases not matched to a gene; V was cut back by 5 bases and J by 2 bases. The CDR3 extends over 15 amino acids. Germline CDR1 SGHTA, CDR2 FQGNSA. The CDR3 DNA is TGTGCCAGCAGCCCATCGAGACAGGGACCCTACGAGCAGTACTTC. As protein: CASSPSRQGPYEQYF.

This chain uses TRBV7-2 with TRBJ2-7, with TRBD2 matching over 7 bases. Germline V gene data show CDR1 as SGHTA and CDR2 as FQGNSA. The CDR3 extends over 15 amino acids. V shed 10 bases and J 1 base; nucleotides not matched to a gene: 13. The CDR3 DNA reads as TGTGCCACTGGGGGGGGAGTGACCCAATCCTACGAGCAGTACTTC. It specifies CATGGGVTQSYEQYF.

This clone has just a few counts. The rearrangement links TRBV7-2 to TRBJ1-1, with 8 positions matching TRBD1. The V and J ends lost 0 bases and 4 bases, in that order; junction bases with no gene match: 7. This CDR3 contains 16 residues. CDR1 SGHTA and CDR2 FQGNSA come from the germline V gene. CDR3 DNA sequence: TGTGCCAGCAGCTTAGCCGGACAGGGCACGGGCACTGAAGCTTTCTTT. This translates into CASSLAGQGTGTEAFF.

The chain links TRBV9 to TRBJ2-5, with D possibly TRBD1 on 6 matching bases. Germline V gene sequence: CDR1 SGDLS, CDR2 YYNGEE. The CDR3 contains 16 residues. Trimming took off 3 bases at V and 5 bases at J, with 20 bases between the two ends. Written as DNA, the CDR3 is TGTGCCAGCAGCGCGCATCCAGGGGTCCTCCGGGAGACCCAGTACTTC. Its protein product is CASSAHPGVLRETQYF. Drawing the rest from reference TRBV9 and TRBJ2-5, the complete variable domain is DSGVTQTPKHLITATGQRVTLRCSPRSGDLSVYWYQQSLDQGLQFLIQYYNGEERAKGNILERFSAQQFPDLHSELNLSSLELGDSALYFCASSAHPGVLRETQYFGPGTRLLVL.

This clone was picked up a small number of times. This chain uses TRBV28 with TRBJ2-7; D remains ambiguous. CDR3 length: 12 amino acids. The V gene lost 7 bases and the J gene lost 4 bases, with 11 bases spanning the gap. Germline V lookup: CDR1 MDHEN, CDR2 SYDVKM. This CDR3 is CASTDTTYEQYF. The CDR3 region has the DNA TGTGCCAGCACAGATACGACTTACGAGCAGTACTTC.

This chain connects TRBV5-1 to TRBJ1-1; D is ambiguous. The CDR3 totals 15 residues. Trimming cost V 0 bases and J 3 bases, with 12 bases left between them. The V gene's germline CDR1 is SGHRS and CDR2 YFSETQ. The CDR3 DNA follows: TGCGCCAGCAGCTTGGATGAGGGAAGGGACACTGAAGCTTTCTTT. Translated: CASSLDEGRDTEAFF.

This clone was found a few times. The J gene is TRBJ2-7, the V gene TRBV11-3; the D gene is possibly TRBD1 (6 bases). The germline V gene has CDR1 SGHNT and CDR2 YENEEA. Trimming took off 4 bases at V and 9 bases at J, with 16 bases between the two ends. The CDR3 length is 13 residues. The CDR3 DNA sequence: TGTGCCAGCAGCTCCCAGGGGCACCTCGGGCAGTACTTC. It translates to CASSSQGHLGQYF.

The DNA for the CDR3 is TGTGCCAGCAGCGTAGACCCGCAGTACTCTGGAAACACCATATATTTT. It translates to CASSVDPQYSGNTIYF. The chain links TRBV9 to TRBJ1-3; D not certain. The V end lost 0 bases, the J end lost 0 bases, and 10 bases lay between the germline ends. Germline CDR1 SGDLS, CDR2 YYNGEE. The CDR3 is made up of 16 amino acids. Full variable domain (remainder filled in from reference TRBV9 and TRBJ1-3): DSGVTQTPKHLITATGQRVTLRCSPRSGDLSVYWYQQSLDQGLQFLIQYYNGEERAKGNILERFSAQQFPDLHSELNLSSLELGDSALYFCASSVDPQYSGNTIYFGEGSWLTVV.

This clone turned up a few times. The chain has TRBV29-1 and TRBJ2-5; the match to TRBD1 covers 8 bases. Germline values: CDR1 SQVTM, CDR2 ANQGSEA. J was trimmed by 4 bases and V by 4 bases; bases with no gene match: 5. CDR3 length: 13 residues. For the CDR3, the DNA is TGCAGCGTTGCCGGGACAGGATTAGAGACCCAGTACTTC. Translation gives CSVAGTGLETQYF. Together with reference TRBV29-1 and TRBJ2-5, the CDR3 gives the full variable domain: SAVISQKPSRDICQRGTSLTIQCQVDSQVTMMFWYRQQPGQSLTLIATANQGSEATYESGFVIDKFPISRPNLTFSTLTVSNMSPEDSSIYLCSVAGTGLETQYFGPGTRLLVL.

This clone was observed a handful of times. J is TRBJ2-1 and V is TRBV18, with TRBD2 matching over 12 bases. Germline CDR1 and CDR2: KGHSH and LQKENI. This CDR3 has 17 amino acids. V was pared by 0 bases and J by 4 bases, with 4 bases of the junction left unmatched. CDR3 protein: CASSPPRLAGAYNEQFF. The CDR3 DNA follows: TGTGCCAGCTCACCACCGAGACTAGCGGGAGCGTACAATGAGCAGTTCTTC.

There are a few counts of this clone. The chain combines TRBV30 with TRBJ1-5; D unresolved. CDR1 and CDR2 from the germline V gene are GTSNPN and SVGIG (reference sequence). Trimming took off 1 base at V and 4 bases at J, with 8 bases between the two ends. The CDR3 is made up of 13 amino acids. The CDR3: CAWSDSQNQPQHF. The CDR3, as DNA: TGTGCCTGGAGTGACAGCCAGAATCAGCCCCAGCATTTT.

The count of this clone is one. The V and J genes are TRBV5-4 and TRBJ2-3; a possible D gene is TRBD1 (5 bases). This CDR3 region has 12 residues. Germline V gene data show CDR1 as SGHNT and CDR2 as YYREEE (reference sequence). Between the trimmed V and J ends, which lost 2 bases and 6 bases, there was a span of 7 bases. The CDR3, as DNA: TGTGCCAGCAGCTTAGACAGTGATACGCAGTATTTT. Protein: CASSLDSDTQYF. Variable domain in full (rest from reference TRBV5-4 and TRBJ2-3): ETGVTQSPTHLIKTRGQQVTLRCSSQSGHNTVSWYQQALGQGPQFIFQYYREEENGRGNFPPRFSGLQFPNYSSELNVNALELDDSALYLCASSLDSDTQYFGPGTRLTVL.

The chain uses TRBV27 and TRBJ1-1, with TRBD1 matching over 8 bases. Germline V lookup: CDR1 MNHEY, CDR2 SMNVEV (reference sequence). This CDR3 region has 15 residues. Germline trimming cut 6 bases from V and 0 bases from J; bases unmatched to any gene: 6. The CDR3 here is CASSPRTGMNTEAFF. CDR3 DNA sequence: TGTGCCAGCAGCCCCAGGACAGGGATGAACACTGAAGCTTTCTTT.

The chain is built from TRBV4-2 and TRBJ2-1; 15 bases fit TRBD2. The CDR3 has 20 amino acids. Germline assignment: CDR1 LGHNA and CDR2 YNFKEQ. V lost 0 bases and J lost 5; bases outside the gene matches: 11. CDR3 DNA sequence: TGTGCCAGCAGCCAAGATGGGACTAGCGGGAGGAGCGGAGCCAACAATGAGCAGTTCTTC. Amino acid sequence: CASSQDGTSGRSGANNEQFF.

This clone was observed a few times. This chain connects TRBV5-1 to TRBJ2-5; the D gene is possibly TRBD2 (5 bases). The ends were cut back, 4 bases at V and 5 bases at J, with 15 bases in the middle. The length of the CDR3 is 14 residues. In germline, CDR1 is SGHRS, CDR2 YFSETQ. The DNA of the CDR3 is TGCGCCAGCAGCATCGACCGGGTAGCGGAGACCCAGTACTTC. It yields the protein CASSIDRVAETQYF.

This chain joins TRBV2 and TRBJ2-7; 7 positions match TRBD2. The V gene's germline CDR1 is SNHLY and CDR2 FYNNEI. Losses at the gene ends were 7 bases for V and 3 bases for J; bases not matched to a gene: 9. CDR3 length: 14 amino acids. The CDR3 DNA is TGTGCCAGCACCCAAGCGGGGCAGGGCTACGAGCAGTACTTC. The encoded protein is CASTQAGQGYEQYF.